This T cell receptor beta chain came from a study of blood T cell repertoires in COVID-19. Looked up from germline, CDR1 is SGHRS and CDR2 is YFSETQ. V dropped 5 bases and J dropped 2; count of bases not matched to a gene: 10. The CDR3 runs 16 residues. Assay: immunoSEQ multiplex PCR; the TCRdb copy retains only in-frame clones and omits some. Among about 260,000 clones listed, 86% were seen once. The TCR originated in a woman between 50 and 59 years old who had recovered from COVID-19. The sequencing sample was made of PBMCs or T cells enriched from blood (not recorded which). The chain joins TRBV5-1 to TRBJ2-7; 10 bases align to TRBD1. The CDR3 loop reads CASRYTSGTGAYEQYF. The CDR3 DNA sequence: TGCGCCAGCAGATACACTTCCGGGACAGGGGCCTACGAGCAGTACTTC.